The 17 T cell receptor beta chains below all came from one sample that was sequenced in a study of Graves' ophthalmopathy and Graves' hyperthyroidism. The authors amplified TCR beta CDR3 regions from RNA transcripts. Investigators did first-round RT-PCR with HTBI primers, then second-round multiplex PCR. TCRdb re-analysed the multiplex PCR reads in MiXCR, keeping a single row per CDR3 protein. The sample includes over a million distinct CDR3 sequences, 35% to 45% seen only once; the top ten take around 10%. The specimen sequenced was peripheral blood or thyroid tissue (not recorded which). The receptors originated from an adult man with Graves' hyperthyroidism.

This clonotype has at least ten counts. The chain combines TRBV20-1 with TRBJ2-5, with 10 bases fitting TRBD2. The V segment lost 5 bases and the J segment 5 bases; nucleotides outside the gene matches: 5. CDR3 length equals 13 residues. Germline CDR1 is DFQATT and CDR2 is SNEGSKA (reference sequence). The CDR3 DNA reads TGCAGTGCTCAGCGGGGGGGTCAGGAGACCCAGTACTTC. Its translation: CSAQRGGQETQYF.

This clonotype has more than one count but fewer than ten. This chain joins TRBV7-8 and TRBJ2-7, with D perhaps matching TRBD2 (6 bases). This CDR3 is built from 14 residues. The germline CDR1 and CDR2 sequences are SGHVS and FQNEAQ. Trimming removed 5 bases from V and 7 bases from J, with 18 bases in between. CDR3 coding DNA: TGTGCCAGCAGCCCCGGACTAAGGGTGGGGGAGCAGTACTTC. It encodes CASSPGLRVGEQYF.

The J gene is TRBJ1-1, the V gene TRBV5-8; perhaps TRBD1 as D (5 bases). The germline CDR1 and CDR2 sequences are SGHTS and YDEGEE. The CDR3 extends over 14 amino acids. Trimming stripped 4 bases from V and 6 bases from J, with 16 bases between. CDR3 nucleotides: TGTGCCAGCAGCCGGGACCGCGAGGGACCTGAAGCTTTCTTT. This encodes CASSRDREGPEAFF.

The chain has TRBV10-3 and TRBJ1-6; tentatively, D is TRBD1 (5 bases). V gave up 4 bases and J gave up 5 bases, with 21 bases separating them. CDR1 is ENHRY and CDR2 is SYGVKD in the germline V gene. The CDR3 spans 18 residues. The CDR3 loop reads CAISARDTLQGHNSPLHF. The CDR3 DNA reads TGTGCCATCAGTGCTAGAGATACGCTTCAGGGTCATAATTCACCCCTCCACTTT.

The chain uses TRBV25-1 and TRBJ1-1; the D gene is possibly TRBD1 (5 bases). Per the germline V gene, CDR1 is MGHDK and CDR2 is SYGVNS. V was pared by 2 bases and J by 0 bases, with 13 bases between. The CDR3 consists of 16 residues. CDR3: CASSEPGTHMNTEAFF. CDR3 DNA sequence: TGTGCCAGCAGTGAACCGGGGACCCACATGAACACTGAAGCTTTCTTT.

This clonotype was picked up a small number of times. The V call is TRBV9, the J call TRBJ2-7; no reliable D call. The CDR3 runs 14 residues. Per germline, CDR1 SGDLS and CDR2 YYNGEE. V lost 7 bases to trimming and J lost 5 bases, with 19 bases between them. The CDR3 here is CASSPPSGVNEQYF. The CDR3 nucleotides are TGTGCCAGCTCACCGCCGAGTGGGGTCAACGAGCAGTACTTC.

A few counts support this clonotype. The chain uses TRBV5-8 and TRBJ2-7; D is ambiguous. V was clipped by 4 bases and J by 0 bases, with 11 bases between them. This CDR3 is built from 14 residues. Germline CDR1 SGHTS, CDR2 YDEGEE. The CDR3: CASSPIMGSYEQYF. The CDR3 DNA follows: TGTGCCAGCAGCCCTATTATGGGCTCCTACGAGCAGTACTTC.

The rearrangement joins TRBV4-1 to TRBJ1-2, with D tentatively TRBD1 (6 bases). The germline V and J ends were trimmed by 0 bases and 0 bases, with 8 bases remaining between them. Germline lookup yields CDR1 MGHRA and CDR2 YSYEKL. This CDR3 comprises 15 residues. CDR3 sequence: CASSQEGTPNYGYTF. DNA for the CDR3: TGCGCCAGCAGCCAAGAAGGGACACCTAACTATGGCTACACCTTC.

The rearrangement joins TRBV5-1 to TRBJ2-2; unclear D gene. Germline CDR1 reads SGHRS; CDR2 reads YFSETQ. The CDR3 has 15 residues. Trimming stripped 0 bases from V and 4 bases from J, with 10 bases between. The CDR3 loop is CASSLAFRVTGELFF. CDR3 sequence (DNA): TGCGCCAGCAGCTTGGCCTTTAGGGTCACCGGGGAGCTGTTTTTT.

Many counts were recorded for this clonotype. The chain combines TRBV6-5 with TRBJ1-6; D uncertain. V was shortened by 6 bases and J by 8 bases, with 11 bases between the two germline ends. The germline gives CDR1 MNHEY, CDR2 SVGAGI. The CDR3 covers 13 residues. The CDR3 nucleotides are TGTGCCAGCAGGGACCGGAGCTATTCACCCCTCCACTTT. Residues: CASRDRSYSPLHF.

The rearrangement joins TRBV7-2 to TRBJ2-7; D might be TRBD1 (6 bases). The V end was cut by 11 bases, the J end by 4 bases, with 18 bases between. Germline-derived CDR1 and CDR2 are SGHTA and FQGNSA. The CDR3 runs to 13 residues. CDR3 bases: TGTGCCTGGAGTCATCTCACAGGGTACGAGCAGTACTTC. This sequence encodes CAWSHLTGYEQYF.

The rearrangement links TRBV20-1 to TRBJ1-5; TRBD1 matches 9 bases. CDR3 length: 14 amino acids. The V gene's germline CDR1 is DFQATT and CDR2 SNEGSKA (reference sequence). The V segment lost 4 bases and the J segment 6 bases; nucleotides outside the gene matches: 7. The DNA for the CDR3 is TGCAGTGCTACGTATACGGGACAGGGTCAGCCCCAGCATTTT. It is translated as CSATYTGQGQPQHF.

This clonotype was counted a single time. The junction departs from germline at one end; a sequencing error may be responsible. The chain links TRBV25-1 to TRBJ2-7; a possible D gene is TRBD1 (5 bases). Germline-derived CDR1 and CDR2 are MGHDK and SYGVNS. There are 14 residues in the CDR3. The DNA of the CDR3 is TGTGACAGCAGCACAAACTCTGACAGCTACGAGCAGTACTTC. Amino acid sequence: CDSSTNSDSYEQYF.

This clonotype was counted at least ten times. This chain connects TRBV7-2 to TRBJ2-5, with D perhaps matching TRBD1 (5 bases). Germline CDR1 reads SGHTA; CDR2 reads FQGNSA. With 4 bases removed from V and 2 bases from J, the gap between germline ends came to 11 bases. CDR3 length: 14 residues. For the CDR3, the DNA is TGTGCCAGCAGCTGGTCGACAGCACAAGAGACCCAGTACTTC. Translated, it gives CASSWSTAQETQYF.

This clonotype occurred many times. The J gene is TRBJ2-7, the V gene TRBV12-3 or TRBV12-4; the D is unclear. Trimming shortened V by 1 base and J by 5 bases, and 12 bases separated the two germline ends. The CDR3 is 14 residues long. The CDR3 sequence is CASSLVGQFHEQYF. The DNA for the CDR3 is TGTGCCAGCAGTTTAGTAGGGCAGTTCCACGAGCAGTACTTC.

This clonotype has at least ten counts. The gene calls are TRBV2 and TRBJ1-5; possibly TRBD1 for D (5 bases). The CDR3 is 16 residues long. V dropped 2 bases and J dropped 3 bases, with 14 bases sitting between them. The V gene's germline CDR1 is SNHLY and CDR2 FYNNEI. DNA of the CDR3: TGTGCCAGCAGTGAAAGGGGCCGGGATACCAATCAGCCCCAGCATTTT. Protein sequence: CASSERGRDTNQPQHF.

This clonotype was recorded at least ten times. The rearrangement joins TRBV12-3 or TRBV12-4 to TRBJ1-2; 8 nucleotides align to TRBD1. The V and J ends lost 6 bases and 6 bases, in that order; junction bases with no gene match: 3. The CDR3 extends over 12 amino acids. CDR3 in amino acids: CASRRQGNGYTF. The CDR3 coding sequence is TGTGCCAGCAGGCGACAGGGGAATGGCTACACCTTC.